This T cell receptor beta chain emerged from a study of cytomegalovirus exposure and HLA in healthy donors. The study, taken as a whole, reports: Per a later analysis, 18,000 or so TCR beta sequences showed association with HLA alleles at 0.05 false discovery rate. Follow-up analysis later connected one missense variant in DCLRE1C with trimming of TCR beta V- and J-genes. As a later analysis revealed, most CMV-associated TCR beta chains appeared HLA-restricted.

Primers for the PCR totalled 60 Vbeta and 13 Jbeta. The method was immunoSEQ multiplex PCR; TCRdb's version includes in-frame clones alone and lacks a portion of them. The table records tens of thousands of clones, 65% to 90% of them present only once. V was clipped by 7 bases and J by 1 base, with 16 bases between them. This CDR3 region has 14 residues. Germline V lookup: CDR1 GTSNPN, CDR2 SVGIG (reference sequence). Regarding this clone: The antigen remains undetermined.

This chain joins TRBV30 and TRBJ1-1; D gene unclear. This receptor was taken from a female donor in good health and CMV-seronegative. Sequencing was performed on PBMCs. In nucleotides, the CDR3 is TGTGCCTCCCCCCGAGGCAGAGCGAACACTGAAGCTTTCTTT. Translated: CASPRGRANTEAFF. The whole variable domain, remainder taken from reference TRBV30 and TRBJ1-1, is SQTIHQWPATLVQPVGSPLSLECTVEGTSNPNLYWYRQAAGRGLQLLFYSVGIGQISSEVPQNLSASRPQDRQFILSSKKLLLSDSGFYLCASPRGRANTEAFFGQGTRLTVV.